This T cell receptor (beta chain) was captured by sequencing in a study of blood T cell repertoires in COVID-19. The wider study: Material from acute and convalescent COVID-19 was sourced from the United States, Italy and Spain.

With V trimmed by 5 bases and J by 8 bases, 6 bases remained unmatched. This CDR3 is 12 amino acids long. CDR1 is SGHRS, CDR2 YFSETQ, per germline. The cohort comprised adults aged about 18 to 100 years residing in 20 to 25 US areas. Authors' methods: Using reference gene primer amplification, nucleated cell counts were estimated. TCRdb keeps only in-frame clones here, not all; method: immunoSEQ multiplex PCR. From that table come the V and J calls and clone size; the DNA was used to work out D and trimming. The sample includes 250,000 to 300,000 clones, about nine tenths seen only once; the top ten take 2.3%.

This sequence joins TRBV5-1 and TRBJ1-2; 7 bases line up with TRBD1. Sequencing used PBMCs or T cells enriched from blood (not recorded which). This TCR derives from a woman in her 40s with acute COVID-19. CDR3 nucleotide sequence: TGCGCCAGCAGGCCAGGGGGGCACGGCTACACCTTC. As protein: CASRPGGHGYTF.